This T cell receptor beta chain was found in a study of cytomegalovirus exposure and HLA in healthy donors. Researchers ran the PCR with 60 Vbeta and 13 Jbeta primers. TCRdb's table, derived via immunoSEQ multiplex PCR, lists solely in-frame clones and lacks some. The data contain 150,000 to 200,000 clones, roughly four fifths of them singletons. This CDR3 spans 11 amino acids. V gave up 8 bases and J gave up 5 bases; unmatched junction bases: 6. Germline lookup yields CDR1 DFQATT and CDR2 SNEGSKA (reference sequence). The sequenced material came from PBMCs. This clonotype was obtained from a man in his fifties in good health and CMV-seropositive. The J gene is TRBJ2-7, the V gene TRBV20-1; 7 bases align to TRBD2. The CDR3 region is CSIPRGDEQYF. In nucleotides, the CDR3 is TGCAGTATACCTCGGGGGGACGAGCAGTACTTC.